These 32 T cell receptor beta chains were all obtained from the same sample, sequenced in a study of cytomegalovirus exposure and HLA in healthy donors. PCR primers comprised 60 Vbeta and 13 Jbeta primers. Repertoires were generated with immunoSEQ multiplex PCR, while TCRdb's copy carries only in-frame clones and drops some. The sample holds about 94,000 clones, around two thirds seen once. The sample taken for sequencing was PBMCs. The receptors come from a man aged 30-40 years in good health and CMV-seronegative.

The V call is TRBV12-2, the J call TRBJ2-1; the table's D gene call, TRBD2, was not cross checked with the DNA. TRBV12-2 is designated a pseudogene. This CDR3 spans 17 amino acids. CDR3 sequence: CASRSSSGRGTVNEQFF. The CDR3 DNA reads as TGTGCAAGTCGCTCTTCTAGCGGGAGAGGTACTGTAAATGAGCAGTTCTTC.

V gene TRBV14 combines with J gene TRBJ2-2; 8 bases align to TRBD2. This CDR3 is built from 16 residues. V dropped 3 bases and J dropped 4; count of bases not matched to a gene: 7. Germline lookup yields CDR1 SGHDN and CDR2 FVKESK. The DNA for the CDR3 is TGTGCCAGCAGCCATCCTGCGGGAGGTGTCACCGGGGAGCTGTTTTTT. Translation gives CASSHPAGGVTGELFF.

The chain joins TRBV28 to TRBJ1-3; no reliable D call. The germline CDR1 and CDR2 sequences are MDHEN and SYDVKM. The ends were cut back, 3 bases at V and 4 bases at J, with 10 bases in the middle. CDR3 length: 14 residues. For the CDR3, the DNA is TGTGCCAGCAGTTTGTTGGTTCGGGGAAACACCATATATTTT. It yields the protein CASSLLVRGNTIYF.

J is TRBJ2-1 and V is TRBV5-6; perhaps TRBD1 as D (6 bases). Trimming took off 1 base at V and 1 base at J, with 9 bases between the two ends. The germline V gene encodes CDR1 SGHDT and CDR2 YYEEEE. The CDR3 has 15 residues. This CDR3 is CASSLRGSSYNEQFF. The CDR3 region has the DNA TGTGCCAGCAGCTTGAGGGGGAGTTCCTACAATGAGCAGTTCTTC.

This clone was detected once. CDR3: CASRGGQQGYTEAFF. CDR3 DNA sequence: TGTGCCAGCAGGGGAGGGCAGCAGGGGTACACTGAAGCTTTCTTT. The rearrangement links TRBV6-1 to TRBJ1-1, with a tentative D call TRBD1 (6 bases). Germline lookup yields CDR1 MNHNS and CDR2 SASEGT. The CDR3 spans 15 residues. V was pared by 6 bases and J by 3 bases, with 17 bases between.

This sequence joins TRBV6-1 and TRBJ2-3; tentative D call: TRBD1 (6 bases). The V end lost 8 bases, the J end lost 1 base, and 16 bases lay between the germline ends. This CDR3 has 15 amino acids. In germline, CDR1 is MNHNS, CDR2 SASEGT. The CDR3: CASGLGGWGTDTQYF. The DNA for the CDR3 is TGTGCCAGCGGTCTTGGGGGCTGGGGCACAGATACGCAGTATTTT.

The chain links TRBV15 to TRBJ2-3, with TRBD2 identical over 10 bases. Germline V gene lookup returns CDR1 LNHNV and CDR2 YYDKDF (reference sequence). The J segment lost 5 bases and the V segment lost 5 bases, leaving 4 bases of the junction unmatched. This CDR3 is built from 14 residues. CDR3 sequence: CATSRAGGLDTQYF. Written as DNA, the CDR3 is TGTGCCACCAGCCGAGCGGGAGGGCTAGATACGCAGTATTTT.

The gene calls are TRBV2 and TRBJ2-3, with 9 positions matching TRBD1. Germline CDR1 is SNHLY and CDR2 is FYNNEI. The V segment lost 8 bases and the J segment 5 bases; nucleotides outside the gene matches: 8. The CDR3 length is 14 residues. The CDR3 is CASWGTGILDTQYF. The CDR3 DNA reads TGTGCCAGCTGGGGGACAGGGATATTAGATACGCAGTATTTT.

J is TRBJ2-1 and V is TRBV19; 9 nucleotides line up with TRBD2. From germline, CDR1 is LNHDA and CDR2 SQIVND (reference sequence). This CDR3 is 16 amino acids long. J lost 4 bases, V lost 5 bases, and 9 bases had no gene match. The CDR3 coding sequence is TGTGCCAGTAGTGCCTTGCTAGCGGGACCTTACAATGAGCAGTTCTTC. It translates to CASSALLAGPYNEQFF.

The chain has TRBV2 and TRBJ1-1; possibly TRBD1 for D (6 bases). V lost 6 bases to trimming and J lost 4 bases, with 15 bases between them. Germline V gene data show CDR1 as SNHLY and CDR2 as FYNNEI. The CDR3 has 14 amino acids. The CDR3 region is CASSLQGISTEAFF. The CDR3 DNA sequence: TGTGCCAGCAGCTTACAGGGTATTAGCACTGAAGCTTTCTTT.

The gene calls are TRBV19 and TRBJ2-7; 9 bases are shared with TRBD2. Trimming cost V 6 bases and J 1 base; bases outside gene matches: 7. The CDR3 covers 15 residues. Germline CDR1 LNHDA, CDR2 SQIVND (reference sequence). CDR3 bases: TGTGCCAGTAGCCCAGGAGCGGGAGGTTCCTACGAGCAGTACTTC. This encodes CASSPGAGGSYEQYF.

This clone was observed a handful of times. V is TRBV7-9 and J is TRBJ1-3; possible D gene TRBD1, 6 bases. Germline V gene sequence: CDR1 SEHNR, CDR2 FQNEAQ (reference sequence). The CDR3 runs 14 residues. V lost 5 bases and J lost 1, with 9 bases in between. CDR3 loop: CASSLGQSGNTIYF. The DNA for the CDR3 is TGTGCCAGCAGCCTAGGACAGTCTGGAAACACCATATATTTT.

The chain carries TRBV6-5 and TRBJ1-1; D remains ambiguous. The V gene lost 5 bases and the J gene lost 0 bases, with 7 bases spanning the gap. The germline V gene has CDR1 MNHEY and CDR2 SVGAGI. The CDR3 is 13 residues long. The CDR3, as DNA: TGTGCCAGCAGTAATGAGATGAACACTGAAGCTTTCTTT. It specifies CASSNEMNTEAFF.

The V and J genes are TRBV7-2 and TRBJ1-6, with TRBD1 matching over 9 bases. With V trimmed by 6 bases and J by 7 bases, 7 bases remained unmatched. Germline CDR1 is SGHTA and CDR2 is FQGNSA. CDR3 length: 15 amino acids. DNA of the CDR3: TGTGCCAGCAGACCAGACAGGGGGTTGAATTCACCCCTCCACTTT. Protein sequence: CASRPDRGLNSPLHF.

The J gene is TRBJ2-5, the V gene TRBV9; 7 nucleotides line up with TRBD1. In germline, CDR1 is SGDLS, CDR2 YYNGEE. Trimming at V came to 6 bases and at J to 4 bases, leaving 15 bases not matched to a gene. This CDR3 has 16 residues. The CDR3 loop reads CASTKLGTAGGETQYF. CDR3 bases: TGTGCCAGCACCAAATTGGGGACAGCTGGTGGAGAGACCCAGTACTTC.

This chain links TRBV5-5 with TRBJ2-2; 7 positions match TRBD1. The CDR3 is 16 residues long. V shed 0 bases and J 4 bases; nucleotides not matched to a gene: 6. Germline V gene data show CDR1 as SGHKS and CDR2 as YYEKEE (reference sequence). The CDR3 is CASSLEDYRGTGELFF. As DNA, the CDR3 is TGTGCCAGCAGCTTGGAAGATTACAGGGGCACCGGGGAGCTGTTTTTT.

The chain couples TRBV6-6 to TRBJ1-1; no reliable D call. Trimming shortened V by 2 bases and J by 1 base, and 8 bases separated the two germline ends. In germline, CDR1 is MNHNY, CDR2 SVGAGI (reference sequence). CDR3 length: 14 amino acids. CDR3 in amino acids: CASSYGSGNTEAFF. In nucleotides, the CDR3 is TGTGCCAGCAGTTACGGCTCAGGGAACACTGAAGCTTTCTTT.

This clone appeared a few times. The chain has TRBV15 and TRBJ2-7; possible D gene TRBD2, 5 bases. Germline values: CDR1 LNHNV, CDR2 YYDKDF (reference sequence). This CDR3 is built from 12 residues. The V end lost 0 bases, the J end lost 7 bases, and 7 bases lay between the germline ends. The CDR3 DNA reads TGTGCCACCAGCAGAGATCGACTAGAGCAGTACTTC. It translates to CATSRDRLEQYF.

This chain joins TRBV5-1 and TRBJ2-7; no clear D gene. This CDR3 has 12 amino acids. Germline CDR1 SGHRS, CDR2 YFSETQ. V was shortened by 4 bases and J by 2 bases, with 7 bases between the two germline ends. The CDR3 loop reads CASSEPTYEQYF. CDR3 sequence (DNA): TGCGCCAGCAGCGAGCCTACCTACGAGCAGTACTTC. Full variable domain (missing parts from reference TRBV5-1 and TRBJ2-7): KAGVTQTPRYLIKTRGQQVTLSCSPISGHRSVSWYQQTPGQGLQFLFEYFSETQRNKGNFPGRFSGRQFSNSRSEMNVSTLELGDSALYLCASSEPTYEQYFGPGTRLTVT.

This chain uses TRBV30 with TRBJ1-2; 9 nucleotides agree with TRBD1. CDR1 is GTSNPN, CDR2 SVGIG, per germline (reference sequence). The CDR3 spans 13 residues. The V and J ends lost 4 bases and 4 bases, in that order; junction bases with no gene match: 4. CDR3 region: CAWNRGPGYGYTF. The CDR3 bases are TGTGCCTGGAACAGGGGGCCAGGCTATGGCTACACCTTC.

The gene calls are TRBV27 and TRBJ1-2; 10 bases line up with TRBD1. Germline CDR1 and CDR2: MNHEY and SMNVEV (reference sequence). The CDR3 runs to 14 residues. J gave up 6 bases and V 4 bases, and 5 bases lay outside the gene matches. CDR3 DNA sequence: TGTGCCAGCAGTTCCATCGGGACAGGGGATGGCTACACCTTC. Protein sequence: CASSSIGTGDGYTF.

CDR3 coding DNA: TGTGCCAGCAGTGAAACGGGGGGAACCGGGGAGCTGTTTTTT. Protein: CASSETGGTGELFF. The genes are TRBV25-1 and TRBJ2-2, with 7 nucleotides matching TRBD2. The CDR3 is made up of 14 amino acids. Germline V gene sequence: CDR1 MGHDK, CDR2 SYGVNS. The V gene end was trimmed by 2 bases and the J gene end by 5 bases; junction bases not matched to a gene: 2.

This chain uses TRBV7-2 with TRBJ2-7; 9 positions agree with TRBD2. The germline gives CDR1 SGHTA, CDR2 FQGNSA. After removal of 3 bases from V and 2 bases from J, the junction contained 11 bases not matched to a gene. The CDR3 is made up of 17 amino acids. The CDR3 loop is CASSLGGLAGRTYEQYF. For the CDR3, the DNA is TGTGCCAGCAGCTTGGGAGGGCTAGCGGGGAGGACCTACGAGCAGTACTTC.

Only one count was recorded for this clone. One end of the junction varies from germline; a read error may be responsible. J is TRBJ2-1 and V is TRBV7-2; 7 nucleotides agree with TRBD2. The CDR3 consists of 15 residues. Germline V lookup: CDR1 SGHTA, CDR2 FQGNSA. Here the CDR3 DNA reads TGTGCCAGCAGCTTGGGGCGGGAGTCCTACAATGGGCAGTTCTTC. Translated: CASSLGRESYNGQFF.

This chain uses TRBV5-1 with TRBJ2-7; weak D call: TRBD2 (6 bases). This CDR3 is 15 amino acids long. V was pared by 1 base and J by 3 bases, with 14 bases between. The germline CDR1 and CDR2 sequences are SGHRS and YFSETQ. The CDR3 spells CASSLSGSDLYEQYF. CDR3 nucleotides: TGCGCCAGCAGCTTGTCCGGGAGCGACCTCTACGAGCAGTACTTC.

The chain joins TRBV19 to TRBJ1-2, with D uncertain. Trimming left V 3 bases short and J 8 bases short, with 10 bases between. This CDR3 region has 12 residues. In germline, CDR1 is LNHDA, CDR2 SQIVND (reference sequence). CDR3 in amino acids: CASSIGGLGYTF. The DNA of the CDR3 is TGTGCCAGTAGTATCGGCGGTCTCGGCTACACCTTC.

The V call is TRBV9, the J call TRBJ2-1; 13 nucleotides line up with TRBD2. CDR3 length: 15 amino acids. The V gene end was trimmed by 2 bases and the J gene end by 9 bases; junction bases not matched to a gene: 5. Looked up from germline, CDR1 is SGDLS and CDR2 is YYNGEE. The CDR3 bases are TGTGCCAGCAGCGTTACTAGCGGGGGGGCCACTGAGCAGTTCTTC. As protein: CASSVTSGGATEQFF.

The V and J genes are TRBV5-4 and TRBJ2-3; 7 bases agree with TRBD2. Germline lookup yields CDR1 SGHNT and CDR2 YYREEE (reference sequence). The junction had 14 bases not matched to a gene; V was cut back by 0 bases and J by 1 base. This CDR3 has 19 residues. The CDR3 sequence: CASSLVDFWGRVRTDTQYF. The CDR3 bases are TGTGCCAGCAGCTTGGTAGATTTTTGGGGGAGGGTACGCACAGATACGCAGTATTTT.

This clone was detected only a few times. The rearrangement uses TRBV27 and TRBJ2-7; TRBD2 matches at 10 bases. The CDR3 runs to 15 residues. The junction had 8 bases not matched to a gene; V was cut back by 4 bases and J by 5 bases. Germline-derived CDR1 and CDR2 are MNHEY and SMNVEV (reference sequence). The CDR3 nucleotides are TGTGCCAGCAGTTCCCATAGCGGGGGGACCGACGAGCAGTACTTC. Its protein product is CASSSHSGGTDEQYF.

This clone was seen a few times. The gene calls are TRBV18 and TRBJ2-7; 7 bases are a match to TRBD2. This CDR3 is built from 15 residues. Losses at the gene ends were 3 bases for V and 2 bases for J; bases not matched to a gene: 7. Germline V lookup: CDR1 KGHSH, CDR2 LQKENI. For the CDR3, the DNA is TGTGCCAGCTCACCTCGACGGGGGGATACCTACGAGCAGTACTTC. Translated: CASSPRRGDTYEQYF.

This clone was observed a handful of times. V and J are TRBV4-1 and TRBJ2-7; D is undetermined. The CDR3 runs to 14 residues. Germline CDR1 reads MGHRA; CDR2 reads YSYEKL. V dropped 1 base and J dropped 7 bases, with 14 bases sitting between them. The CDR3, as DNA: TGCGCCAGCAGCCAAGGGCTTGGGCGCGATGAGCAGTACTTC. This codes for CASSQGLGRDEQYF.

The J gene is TRBJ2-5, the V gene TRBV7-2; D is ambiguous. There are 15 residues in the CDR3. From germline, CDR1 is SGHTA and CDR2 FQGNSA. The V end lost 0 bases, the J end lost 5 bases, and 13 bases lay between the germline ends. The CDR3 region is CASSLAALDGETQYF. CDR3 sequence (DNA): TGTGCCAGCAGCTTAGCCGCACTCGACGGGGAGACCCAGTACTTC.